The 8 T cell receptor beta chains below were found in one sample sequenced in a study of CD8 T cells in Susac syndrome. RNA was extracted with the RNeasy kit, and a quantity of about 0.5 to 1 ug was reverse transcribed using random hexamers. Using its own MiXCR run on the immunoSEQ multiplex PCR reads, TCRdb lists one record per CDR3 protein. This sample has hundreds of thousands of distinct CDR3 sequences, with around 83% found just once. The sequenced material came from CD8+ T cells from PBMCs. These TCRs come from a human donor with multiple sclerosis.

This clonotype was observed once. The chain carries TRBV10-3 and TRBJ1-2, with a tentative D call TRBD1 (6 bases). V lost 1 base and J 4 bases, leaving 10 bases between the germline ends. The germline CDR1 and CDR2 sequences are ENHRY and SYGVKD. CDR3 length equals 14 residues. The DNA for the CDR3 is TGTGCCATCAGTGAGTTTCCGGACAGCTATGGCTACACCTTC. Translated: CAISEFPDSYGYTF.

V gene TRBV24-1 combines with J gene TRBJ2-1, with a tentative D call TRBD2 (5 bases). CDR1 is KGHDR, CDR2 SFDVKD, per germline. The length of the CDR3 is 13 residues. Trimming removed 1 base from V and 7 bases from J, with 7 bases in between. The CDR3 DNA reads TGTGCCACCAGTGATTTTAGGGAGAATGAGCAGTTCTTC. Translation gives CATSDFRENEQFF.

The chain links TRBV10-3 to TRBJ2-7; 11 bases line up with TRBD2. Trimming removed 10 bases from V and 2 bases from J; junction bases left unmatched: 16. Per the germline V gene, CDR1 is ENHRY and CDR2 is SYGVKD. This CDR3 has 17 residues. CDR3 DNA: TGTGCCACTAAAAATATGGGTGTAGCGGGGGGGACCTACGAGCAGTACTTC. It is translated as CATKNMGVAGGTYEQYF.

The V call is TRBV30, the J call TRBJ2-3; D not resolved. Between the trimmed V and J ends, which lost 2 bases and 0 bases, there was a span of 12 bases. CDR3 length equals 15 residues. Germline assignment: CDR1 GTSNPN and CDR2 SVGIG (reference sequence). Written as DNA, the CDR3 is TGTGCCTGGAGTTTGAGTCAAACTAGCACAGATACGCAGTATTTT. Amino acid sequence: CAWSLSQTSTDTQYF.

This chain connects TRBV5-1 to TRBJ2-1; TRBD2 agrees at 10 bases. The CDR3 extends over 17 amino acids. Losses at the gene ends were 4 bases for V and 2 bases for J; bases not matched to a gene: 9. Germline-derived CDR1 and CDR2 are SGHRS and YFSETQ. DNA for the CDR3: TGCGCCAGCAGCCGTACGAAAACTAGCGGGACCTACAATGAGCAGTTCTTC. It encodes CASSRTKTSGTYNEQFF.

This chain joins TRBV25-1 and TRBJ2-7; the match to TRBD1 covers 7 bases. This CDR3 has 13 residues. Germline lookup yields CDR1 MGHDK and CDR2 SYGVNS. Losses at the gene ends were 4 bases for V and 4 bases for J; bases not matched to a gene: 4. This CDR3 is CASSGGQFYEQYF. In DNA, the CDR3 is TGTGCCAGCAGTGGGGGACAGTTTTACGAGCAGTACTTC.

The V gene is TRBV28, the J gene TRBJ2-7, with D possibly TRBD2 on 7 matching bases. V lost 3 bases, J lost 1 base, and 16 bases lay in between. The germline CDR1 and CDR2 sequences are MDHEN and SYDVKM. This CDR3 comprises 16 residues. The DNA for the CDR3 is TGTGCCAGCAGTTTGAGGGGAGGGGACAAGTCCTACGAGCAGTACTTC. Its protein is CASSLRGGDKSYEQYF.

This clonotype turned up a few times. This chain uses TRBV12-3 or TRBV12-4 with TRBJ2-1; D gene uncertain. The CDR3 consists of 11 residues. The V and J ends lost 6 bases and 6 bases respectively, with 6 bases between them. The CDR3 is CASSASNEQFF. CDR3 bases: TGTGCCAGCAGCGCTAGCAATGAGCAGTTCTTC.